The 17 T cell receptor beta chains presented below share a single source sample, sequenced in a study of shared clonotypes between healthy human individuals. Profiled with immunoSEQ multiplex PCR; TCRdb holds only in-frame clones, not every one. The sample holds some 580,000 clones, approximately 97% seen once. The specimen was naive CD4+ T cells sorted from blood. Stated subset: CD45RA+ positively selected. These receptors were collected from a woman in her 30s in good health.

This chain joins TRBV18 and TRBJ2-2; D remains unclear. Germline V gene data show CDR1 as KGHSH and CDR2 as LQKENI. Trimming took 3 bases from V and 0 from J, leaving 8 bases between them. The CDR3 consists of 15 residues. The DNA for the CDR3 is TGTGCCAGCTCACCGGCATCCTCGAACACCGGGGAGCTGTTTTTT. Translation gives CASSPASSNTGELFF.

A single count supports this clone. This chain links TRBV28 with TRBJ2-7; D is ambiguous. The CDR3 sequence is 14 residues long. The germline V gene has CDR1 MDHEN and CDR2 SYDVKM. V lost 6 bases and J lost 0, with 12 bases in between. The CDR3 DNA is TGTGCCAGCAGGGGCACCGGCGACTCCTACGAGCAGTACTTC. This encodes CASRGTGDSYEQYF.

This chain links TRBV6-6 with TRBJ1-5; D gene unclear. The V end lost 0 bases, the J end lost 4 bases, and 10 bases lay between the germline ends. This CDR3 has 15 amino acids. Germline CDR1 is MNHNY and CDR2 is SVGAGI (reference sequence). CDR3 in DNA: TGTGCCAGCAGTTACTCGATAGGAGTTAATCAGCCCCAGCATTTT. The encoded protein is CASSYSIGVNQPQHF.

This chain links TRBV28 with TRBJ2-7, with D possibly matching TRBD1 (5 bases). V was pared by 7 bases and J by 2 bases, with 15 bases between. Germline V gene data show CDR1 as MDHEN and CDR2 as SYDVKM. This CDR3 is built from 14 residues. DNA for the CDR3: TGTGCCAGCACCTACCAGGGCAGACCCTACGAGCAGTACTTC. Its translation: CASTYQGRPYEQYF.

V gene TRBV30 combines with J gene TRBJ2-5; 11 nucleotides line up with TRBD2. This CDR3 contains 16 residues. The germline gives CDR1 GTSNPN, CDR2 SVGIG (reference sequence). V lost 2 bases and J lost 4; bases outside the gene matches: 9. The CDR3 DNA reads TGTGCCTGGAGTCAATGGGCTAGCGGGAGGTCAGAGACCCAGTACTTC. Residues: CAWSQWASGRSETQYF. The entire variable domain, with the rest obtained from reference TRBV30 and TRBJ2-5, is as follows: SQTIHQWPATLVQPVGSPLSLECTVEGTSNPNLYWYRQAAGRGLQLLFYSVGIGQISSEVPQNLSASRPQDRQFILSSKKLLLSDSGFYLCAWSQWASGRSETQYFGPGTRLLVL.

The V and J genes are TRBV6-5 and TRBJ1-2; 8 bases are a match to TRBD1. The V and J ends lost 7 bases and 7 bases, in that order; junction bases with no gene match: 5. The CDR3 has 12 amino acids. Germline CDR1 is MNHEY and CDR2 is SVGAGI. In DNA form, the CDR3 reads TGTGCCAGCACAGACGACAGGGGTGGCTACACCTTC. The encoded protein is CASTDDRGGYTF.

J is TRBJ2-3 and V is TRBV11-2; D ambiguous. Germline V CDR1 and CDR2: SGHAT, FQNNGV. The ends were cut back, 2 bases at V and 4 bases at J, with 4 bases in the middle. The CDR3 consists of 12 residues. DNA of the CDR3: TGTGCCAGCAGCTTAAATCCAGATACGCAGTATTTT. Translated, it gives CASSLNPDTQYF.

The CDR3 is CASSVASYEQYF. The DNA for the CDR3 is TGTGCCAGCAGTGTGGCCTCCTACGAGCAGTACTTC. The chain uses TRBV2 and TRBJ2-7; the D is unclear. CDR1 is SNHLY, CDR2 FYNNEI, per germline. CDR3 length: 12 amino acids. V was clipped by 4 bases and J by 0 bases, with 4 bases between them.

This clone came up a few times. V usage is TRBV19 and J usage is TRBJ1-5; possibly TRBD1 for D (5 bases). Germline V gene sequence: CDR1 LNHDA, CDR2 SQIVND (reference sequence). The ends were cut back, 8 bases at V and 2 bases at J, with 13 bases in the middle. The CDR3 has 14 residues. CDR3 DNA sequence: TGTGCCAGTCAGCAGGGTTACGGCAATCAGCCCCAGCATTTT. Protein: CASQQGYGNQPQHF.

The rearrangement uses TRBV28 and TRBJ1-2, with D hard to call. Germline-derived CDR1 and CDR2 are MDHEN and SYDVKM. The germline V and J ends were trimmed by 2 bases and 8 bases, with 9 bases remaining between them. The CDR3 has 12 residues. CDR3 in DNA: TGTGCCAGCAGTTTAAATCCGGGCGGCTACACCTTC. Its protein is CASSLNPGGYTF.

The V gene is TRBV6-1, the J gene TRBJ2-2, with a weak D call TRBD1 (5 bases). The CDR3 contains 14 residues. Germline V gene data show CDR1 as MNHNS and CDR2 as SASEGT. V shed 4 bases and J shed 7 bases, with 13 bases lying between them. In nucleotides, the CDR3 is TGTGCCAGCAGTGCCTTGCAGGGCGTCGGGGAGCTGTTTTTT. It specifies CASSALQGVGELFF.

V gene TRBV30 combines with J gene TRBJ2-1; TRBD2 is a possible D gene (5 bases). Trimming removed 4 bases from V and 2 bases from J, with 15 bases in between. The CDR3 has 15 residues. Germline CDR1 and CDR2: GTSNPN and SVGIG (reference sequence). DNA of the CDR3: TGTGCCTGGATTCGCCTGGCGGGCCCCTACAATGAGCAGTTCTTC. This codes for CAWIRLAGPYNEQFF.

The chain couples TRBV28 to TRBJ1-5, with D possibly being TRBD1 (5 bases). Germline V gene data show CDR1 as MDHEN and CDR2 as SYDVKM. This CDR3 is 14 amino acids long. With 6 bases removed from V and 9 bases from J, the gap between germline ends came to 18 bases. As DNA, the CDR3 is TGTGCCAGCAGGGGGGTGCAGGACCGGGGGCCCCAGCATTTT. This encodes CASRGVQDRGPQHF.

The CDR3 DNA reads TGTGCCAGCAGTTTATATGCCCCTGGCCGGGGGGGCTACACCTTC. Amino acids: CASSLYAPGRGGYTF. The chain couples TRBV28 to TRBJ1-2, with D possibly TRBD1 on 5 matching bases. From germline, CDR1 is MDHEN and CDR2 SYDVKM. Trimming removed 1 base at V and 8 bases at J, with 17 bases between. The CDR3 length is 15 residues.

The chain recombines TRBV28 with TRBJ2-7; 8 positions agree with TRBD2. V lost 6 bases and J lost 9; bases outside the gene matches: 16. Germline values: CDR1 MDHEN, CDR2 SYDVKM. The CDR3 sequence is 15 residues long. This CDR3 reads CASRRSGSKTLWQYF. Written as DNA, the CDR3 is TGTGCCAGCAGGCGGAGCGGGAGTAAGACCCTGTGGCAGTACTTC.

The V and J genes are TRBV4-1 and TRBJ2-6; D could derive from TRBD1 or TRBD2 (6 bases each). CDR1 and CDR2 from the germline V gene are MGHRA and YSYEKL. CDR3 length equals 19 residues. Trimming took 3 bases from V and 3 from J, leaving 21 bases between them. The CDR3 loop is CASSQNPRGQVGGANVLTF. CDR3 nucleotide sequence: TGCGCCAGCAGCCAGAACCCCCGGGGGCAAGTTGGTGGGGCCAACGTCCTGACTTTC.

The CDR3 loop reads CARKIRDRATTEAFF. In nucleotides, the CDR3 is TGTGCCAGAAAAATCCGGGACAGAGCGACTACCGAAGCTTTCTTT. V usage is TRBV7-2 and J usage is TRBJ1-1, with 7 positions matching TRBD1. CDR3 length: 15 residues. The germline CDR1 and CDR2 sequences are SGHTA and FQGNSA. Trimming took 9 bases from V and 8 from J; bases not matched to a gene: 18.